What follows are 15 T cell receptor beta chains derived from one specimen sequenced in a study of T-cell reconstitution after alpha-beta-depleted transplantation in children. Researchers prepared the TCRbeta library using unique molecular identifiers, the study reports. TCRdb independently ran MiXCR on the PCR reads; one entry per CDR3 protein. The table has more than 200,000 distinct CDR3 sequences, about 24% seen once. The specimen was PBMCs, mostly from graft donor cells, collected 360 days after TCRalphabeta/CD19-depleted stem cell transplant. The source of these receptors is a female patient aged 2 to 10 who had a stem cell transplant for congenital amegakaryocytic thrombocytopenia, so the T cells may come from the graft donor.

This sequence joins TRBV12-3 or TRBV12-4 and TRBJ2-7, with 8 bases identical to TRBD1. There are 14 residues in the CDR3. Trimming at V came to 5 bases and at J to 5 bases, leaving 8 bases not matched to a gene. The DNA of the CDR3 is TGTGCCAGCAGTATCGGACAGGGTGGGGACGAGCAGTACTTC. Amino acid sequence: CASSIGQGGDEQYF.

Only a few counts were recorded for this clonotype. J is TRBJ2-4 and V is TRBV20-1, with D perhaps matching TRBD2 (6 bases). The CDR3 covers 12 residues. CDR1 DFQATT and CDR2 SNEGSKA come from the germline V gene (reference sequence). V lost 1 base to trimming and J lost 6 bases, with 7 bases between them. The CDR3 DNA follows: TGCAGTGCTAGAGTGGGGGGAAACATTCAGTACTTC. This sequence encodes CSARVGGNIQYF.

This clonotype appeared a few times. J is TRBJ1-3 and V is TRBV5-1, with D unresolved. CDR1 and CDR2 from the germline V gene are SGHRS and YFSETQ. The CDR3 runs 17 residues. The V and J ends lost 4 bases and 0 bases respectively, with 17 bases between them. The CDR3 region is CASSPSVGADSGNTIYF. The DNA for the CDR3 is TGCGCCAGCAGCCCGTCGGTTGGCGCGGACTCTGGAAACACCATATATTTT.

This clonotype was picked up a small number of times. The chain uses TRBV7-8 and TRBJ2-2; D possibly corresponds to TRBD2 (5 bases). Trimming cost V 5 bases and J 7 bases, with 23 bases left between them. Germline V gene sequence: CDR1 SGHVS, CDR2 FQNEAQ. The CDR3 consists of 17 residues. The CDR3 sequence is CASSLPPGLSTDGELFF. DNA for the CDR3: TGTGCCAGCAGCCTACCCCCAGGACTTTCTACTGACGGGGAGCTGTTTTTT.

J is TRBJ2-1 and V is TRBV20-1, with 8 nucleotides matching TRBD1. Losses at the gene ends were 0 bases for V and 3 bases for J; bases not matched to a gene: 4. CDR3 length: 15 amino acids. Germline V lookup: CDR1 DFQATT, CDR2 SNEGSKA (reference sequence). CDR3 nucleotide sequence: TGCAGTGCTAGAGAGACAGGGGCCAACTACAATGAGCAGTTCTTC. Its protein product is CSARETGANYNEQFF.

There are many counts of this clonotype. J is TRBJ2-1 and V is TRBV6-6; a weak D match, TRBD2 (6 bases). The germline gives CDR1 MNHNY, CDR2 SVGAGI (reference sequence). This CDR3 has 13 amino acids. V dropped 5 bases and J dropped 5 bases, with 10 bases sitting between them. DNA of the CDR3: TGTGCCAGCAGTCATGGGGGGAACAATGAGCAGTTCTTC. Protein product: CASSHGGNNEQFF.

The genes are TRBV6-6 and TRBJ2-1; no definite D call. The CDR3 has 13 residues. In germline, CDR1 is MNHNY, CDR2 SVGAGI (reference sequence). V was pared by 10 bases and J by 8 bases, with 18 bases between. In DNA, the CDR3 is TGTGCCACCGCGATACGGCGGCTAGATGAGCAGTTCTTC. Residues: CATAIRRLDEQFF.

This clonotype occurred a few times. Compared with germline, one end of the junction differs, possibly owing to a read error. The chain carries TRBV12-3 or TRBV12-4 and TRBJ2-1, with a weak D call TRBD2 (5 bases). The CDR3 totals 14 residues. DNA for the CDR3: TGTGCCACCAGTCCGGTTAGCGCCTACAATGAGCAGTTCTTC. This codes for CATSPVSAYNEQFF.

The sample holds many counts of this clonotype. This chain uses TRBV4-1 with TRBJ2-3; 12 positions match TRBD2. With V trimmed by 0 bases and J by 4 bases, 2 bases remained unmatched. Germline V gives CDR1 MGHRA, CDR2 YSYEKL. The CDR3 is 16 amino acids. The CDR3 region is CASSQEGLAGSDTQYF. DNA for the CDR3: TGCGCCAGCAGCCAAGAAGGACTAGCGGGATCAGATACGCAGTATTTT.

This clonotype was detected only a few times. The chain employs TRBV6-1 and TRBJ1-3; 7 nucleotides match TRBD1. V trimming: 6 bases; J trimming: 2 bases; junction bases outside the gene matches: 4. Germline assignment: CDR1 MNHNS and CDR2 SASEGT. CDR3 size: 14 residues. The CDR3 reads CASRSTGAGNTIYF. For the CDR3, the DNA is TGTGCCAGCAGGAGCACAGGGGCTGGAAACACCATATATTTT.

This clonotype occurred a few times. This chain uses TRBV4-1 with TRBJ1-2, with D maybe TRBD1 (5 bases). Germline V gives CDR1 MGHRA, CDR2 YSYEKL. The CDR3 spans 15 residues. Trimming shortened V by 0 bases and J by 3 bases, and 11 bases separated the two germline ends. DNA of the CDR3: TGCGCCAGCAGCCAAGATAGGGGAGGGTACTATGGCTACACCTTC. Residues: CASSQDRGGYYGYTF.

This clonotype was counted between two and nine times. The rearrangement uses TRBV6-5 and TRBJ2-2, with D perhaps TRBD2 (6 bases). Trimming pared 0 bases from V and 6 bases from J, leaving 8 bases between. Germline V lookup: CDR1 MNHEY, CDR2 SVGAGI. There are 14 residues in the CDR3. CDR3 protein: CASSYSRRAGELFF. In nucleotides, the CDR3 is TGTGCCAGCAGTTACTCGAGGAGGGCCGGGGAGCTGTTTTTT.

This clonotype was detected only a few times. The rearrangement joins TRBV4-2 to TRBJ2-7; the D is unclear. The V end lost 3 bases, the J end lost 1 base, and 13 bases lay between the germline ends. This CDR3 has 15 amino acids. Germline V CDR1 and CDR2: LGHNA, YNFKEQ. This CDR3 is CASSQETVGSYEQYF. As DNA, the CDR3 is TGTGCCAGCAGCCAGGAGACTGTAGGGTCCTACGAGCAGTACTTC.

This clonotype has at least ten counts. The chain couples TRBV20-1 to TRBJ1-2, with TRBD1 matching over 7 bases. After removal of 7 bases from V and 3 bases from J, the junction contained 8 bases not matched to a gene. CDR1 is DFQATT, CDR2 SNEGSKA, per germline (reference sequence). The CDR3 has 13 residues. Written as DNA, the CDR3 is TGCAGTGAACAGGGGCCTAGCGACTATGGCTACACCTTC. This sequence encodes CSEQGPSDYGYTF.

This clonotype appeared a few times. V is TRBV25-1 and J is TRBJ1-4, with D possibly being TRBD1 (5 bases). Trimming removed 1 base at V and 8 bases at J, with 14 bases between. Germline V gene data show CDR1 as MGHDK and CDR2 as SYGVNS. This CDR3 spans 15 amino acids. CDR3: CASSESLGGGEKLFF. CDR3 in DNA: TGTGCCAGCAGTGAATCTCTGGGGGGTGGCGAAAAACTGTTTTTT. Full variable domain (outside the CDR3, taken from reference TRBV25-1 and TRBJ1-4): EADIYQTPRYLVIGTGKKITLECSQTMGHDKMYWYQQDPGMELHLIHYSYGVNSTEKGDLSSESTVSRIRTEHFPLTLESARPSHTSQYLCASSESLGGGEKLFFGSGTQLSVL.